This T cell receptor beta chain was recorded in a study of OX40 agonist ivuxolimab in advanced cancers. Study-level results: It was also the case that some nonresponders had low normalized T-cell clonal expansion. In general, CD8+ T cells held more expanded clones than CD4+ did, on average.

Sequencing used immunoSEQ multiplex PCR; TCRdb keeps in-frame clones, though not all of them. The table includes approximately 57,000 clones, 88% detected once. V gave up 5 bases and J gave up 7 bases, with 12 bases separating them. Germline CDR1 is MNHEY and CDR2 is SVGAGI. This CDR3 region has 13 residues. On this clone itself: Its matching antigen is unknown.

The sample in question was CD4+ or CD8+ T cells sorted from blood, obtained in a trial of the OX40 agonist ivuxolimab. The chain uses TRBV6-5 and TRBJ1-3; possible D gene TRBD1, 6 bases. This clonotype originated in an adult with an advanced solid tumor such as melanoma, head and neck, liver or kidney cancer. The CDR3 DNA follows: TGTGCCAGCAGTCCCGCGAGGGGGAACACCATATATTTT. Its translation is CASSPARGNTIYF.